The clone carrying this TCR beta chain was counted a few times. Its antigen is undetermined. This specimen belongs to a study of blood T cells in healthy people across ages. Study-level points and caveats: Diversity figures based on one million T cells were deemed too low.

The authors ran a second PCR of 7 to 11 cycles using a sample-barcoded 5' primer and a J-beta primer mix. The authors tagged each cDNA molecule using a template-switch adaptor with 12 random nucleotides. Each sample provided no less than 2.5 million CDR3-containing paired-end reads. TCRdb ran MiXCR on the 5' RACE reads and lists one entry per CDR3 protein. The table has more than 650,000 distinct CDR3 sequences, 22% seen once. This clonotype was sampled from a man between 65 and 85 years old in good health. Sequencing was performed on blood.

DNA of the CDR3: TGCAGTGCTAGACCCGGGACTAGTCGGCCGGTGGACCAAGAGACCCAGTACTTC. Translation: CSARPGTSRPVDQETQYF. The chain has TRBV20-1 and TRBJ2-5, with 8 bases aligning to TRBD2. J lost 0 bases, V lost 2 bases, and 14 bases had no gene match. This CDR3 region has 18 residues. Germline V gene data show CDR1 as DFQATT and CDR2 as SNEGSKA (reference sequence).